The rows below give T cell receptor beta chains drawn from one sample of a study of patients and donors after allogeneic stem cell transplantation. From the RT-PCR reads, TCRdb called clonotypes with MiXCR, one entry per CDR3 protein. The sample has roughly 880,000 distinct CDR3 sequences; approximately 19% are singletons. The sequenced sample was blood, either unsorted or a sorted T cell fraction (not recorded which). The source of these receptors is a human donor who was either an allogeneic HSCT recipient or a stem cell or donor lymphocyte infusion donor (not recorded which). It is not recorded whose cells these are; they may come from a transplant donor. Both conserved end residues are part of each CDR3. A D gene is named only where the DNA matches it firmly. Only part of the rows carry a size: once, few, many, or a class if the clone is expanded.

TRBJ2-2,-,TRBD2,TRBV7-2,CASSLVSGRASGELFF,TGTGCCAGCAGCTTAGTTAGCGGGAGGGCCTCCGGGGAGCTGTTTTTT
TRBJ1-2,-,-,TRBV6-2/TRBV6-3,CASRPGTANYGYTF,TGTGCCAGCAGACCGGGGACGGCCAACTATGGCTACACCTTC
TRBJ2-5,-,TRBD2,TRBV24-1,CATSPGLAGPQYF,TGTGCCACCAGTCCTGGACTAGCGGGGCCCCAGTACTTC
TRBJ2-3,once,-,TRBV4-2,CASSQDLPSGASTDTQYF,TGTGCCAGCAGCCAAGATCTCCCGTCTGGGGCTAGCACAGATACGCAGTATTTT
TRBJ2-5,-,-,TRBV10-3,CAISESPGSETQYF,TGTGCCATCAGTGAGTCACCGGGGTCCGAGACCCAGTACTTC
TRBJ2-2,few,-,TRBV12-3/TRBV12-4,CASSLDFSGVAVSTGELFF,TGTGCCAGCAGTTTAGATTTTTCGGGGGTGGCTGTTTCAACCGGGGAGCTGTTTTTT
TRBJ1-6,-,-,TRBV6-7,CASSYSQGLNSPLHF,TGTGCCAGCAGTTACTCGCAGGGATTGAATTCACCCCTCCACTTT
TRBJ2-3,few,TRBD2,TRBV7-9,CASGTRMYSDTQYF,TGTGCCAGCGGGACTAGAATGTACTCAGATACGCAGTATTTT
TRBJ2-7,few,-,TRBV12-3/TRBV12-4,CATSSTEQAFGEQYF,TGTGCCACCTCGTCAACGGAACAGGCCTTTGGCGAGCAGTACTTC
TRBJ1-5,-,-,TRBV2,CASSPQAYSNQPQHF,TGTGCCAGCAGTCCACAAGCTTATAGCAATCAGCCCCAGCATTTT
TRBJ1-5,few,-,TRBV29-1,CSVEAGYGNQPQHF,TGCAGCGTTGAAGCAGGGTACGGGAATCAGCCCCAGCATTTT
TRBJ2-7,-,-,TRBV15,CATSRARTLSYEQYF,TGTGCCACCAGCAGAGCCCGGACTTTATCCTACGAGCAGTACTTC
TRBJ1-1,many,-,TRBV6-6,CASSYSLNTEAFF,TGTGCCAGCAGTTACTCCCTGAACACTGAAGCTTTCTTT
TRBJ1-2,-,TRBD1,TRBV29-1,CSVEEQKGTGGSGYTF,TGCAGCGTTGAAGAGCAAAAAGGGACAGGGGGCTCTGGCTACACCTTC
TRBJ1-5,few,-,TRBV7-9,CASSGDRQESNQPQHF,TGTGCCAGCAGCGGCGACCGACAGGAAAGCAATCAGCCCCAGCATTTT
TRBJ2-7,few,-,TRBV20-1,CSARASRIDEQYF,TGCAGTGCTAGGGCTAGTAGGATCGACGAGCAGTACTTC
TRBJ1-4,-,-,TRBV25-1,CASSETGPTNEKLFF,TGTGCCAGCAGTGAAACGGGTCCAACTAATGAAAAACTGTTTTTT
TRBJ1-2,once,TRBD1,TRBV30,CAWIGQETNYGYTF,TGTGCCTGGATCGGACAGGAGACTAACTATGGCTACACCTTC
TRBJ1-3,-,-,TRBV5-1,CASSSPTDRGSGNTIYF,TGCGCCAGCAGCTCACCCACTGACCGGGGTTCTGGAAACACCATATATTTT
TRBJ2-2,-,-,TRBV12-3/TRBV12-4,CASSNVYTGELFF,TGTGCCAGCAGTAATGTTTACACCGGGGAGCTGTTTTTT
TRBJ1-5,many,TRBD1,TRBV12-3/TRBV12-4,CASSRDRGGNQPQHF,TGTGCCAGCAGTCGTGACAGGGGTGGGAATCAGCCCCAGCATTTT
TRBJ2-3,-,TRBD2,TRBV5-1,CASSLIGEGDTQYF,TGCGCCAGCAGCCTTATAGGGGAGGGAGATACGCAGTATTTT
TRBJ1-1,-,-,TRBV20-1,CSASGENTEAFF,TGCAGTGCTAGTGGGGAGAACACTGAAGCTTTCTTT
TRBJ2-1,few,-,TRBV3-1,CASSQRPLNEQFF,TGTGCCAGCAGCCAAAGACCTTTGAATGAGCAGTTCTTC
TRBJ1-1,-,-,TRBV20-1,CSARDRGMNTEAFF,TGCAGTGCTAGAGACCGGGGGATGAACACTGAAGCTTTCTTT
TRBJ1-6,-,-,TRBV21-1,CASSNGIPLHF,TGTGCCAGCAGCAACGGGATACCCCTCCACTTT